This T cell receptor (beta chain) was found in a study of T cell responses to AZD1222 COVID-19 vaccine. In regard to this clone: Its antigen is not known.

General study findings and limits: Among the donors, most were white British and more were female, and clonal diversity was possibly underestimated. Only five to seven AZD1222 recipients were seropositive at baseline.

V shed 5 bases and J 6 bases; nucleotides not matched to a gene: 9. From germline, CDR1 is SGHVS and CDR2 FQNEAQ. This CDR3 is built from 14 residues. Sequencing used immunoSEQ multiplex PCR; TCRdb keeps in-frame clones, though not all of them. The sample contains around 30,000 clones, 93% of which appear only once. The rearrangement uses TRBV7-8 and TRBJ1-2; TRBD1 matches 7 bases. Here the sequenced sample was peripheral blood, taken on day 0 of AZD1222 vaccination. The TCR sequence derives from an adult in good health. The CDR3 DNA reads TGTGCCAGCAGCCAGCCGACAGGGCTTCATGGCTACACCTTC. Protein sequence: CASSQPTGLHGYTF.